This TCR beta chain originates from a study of cytomegalovirus exposure and HLA in healthy donors. The PCR employed 60 Vbeta primers together with 13 Jbeta primers. Libraries were prepared by immunoSEQ multiplex PCR; TCRdb keeps only in-frame clonotypes and omits some of them. The table shows some 150,000 clones, with under 80% occurring only once. The TCR was taken from a middle-aged man in good health and CMV-seronegative. Sequencing input: PBMCs.

The CDR3 DNA reads TGTGCCAGCAGCTTGGGGACAGGGGGCTTTTACGAGCAGTACTTC. Translating gives CASSLGTGGFYEQYF. The J gene is TRBJ2-7, the V gene TRBV5-6; the match to TRBD1 covers 11 bases. CDR3 length: 15 amino acids. After removal of 0 bases from V and 4 bases from J, the junction contained 3 bases not matched to a gene. Germline values: CDR1 SGHDT, CDR2 YYEEEE.